This is a list of T cell receptor beta chains from one sample in a study of CD8 T cells in Susac syndrome. TCRdb redid the calling of the immunoSEQ multiplex PCR reads with MiXCR, one entry per CDR3 protein. The sample shows roughly 180,000 distinct CDR3 sequences, around 94% of them seen only once. The sample consisted of CD4+ T cells from PBMCs. The source of these receptors is a human donor with Susac syndrome. Each CDR3 is given with its conserved first and last residue. A D gene is named only where the DNA matches it firmly. Clone size is stated in some rows and not others, as once, few, many or a class when expanded.

size	V	J	D	DNA	CDR3
-	TRBV15	TRBJ2-3	-	TGTGCCACCAGCAGAGATTGGGGGGGGCCCTCCACAGATACGCAGTATTTT	CATSRDWGGPSTDTQYF
-	TRBV5-6	TRBJ2-7	-	TGTGCCAGCAGCATAACAGGGACCTACGAGCAGTACTTC	CASSITGTYEQYF
few	TRBV2	TRBJ2-1	-	TGTGCCAGTTCGACAGGCTCCTACAATGAGCAGTTCTTC	CASSTGSYNEQFF
-	TRBV30	TRBJ1-1	TRBD1	TGTGCCTGGGGGAACAGGGGCTCCGGCACTGAAGCTTTCTTT	CAWGNRGSGTEAFF
-	TRBV14	TRBJ1-1	-	TGTGCCAGCAGCCAACACCCCGTGCCGAACACTGAAGCTTTCTTT	CASSQHPVPNTEAFF
-	TRBV10-3	TRBJ1-1	TRBD1	TGTGCCATCAGCGGGACAGAGAACACTGAAGCTTTCTTT	CAISGTENTEAFF
-	TRBV7-2	TRBJ1-5	-	TGTGCCAGCACCCTGAATATCGGGGGCCGGGACAATCAGCCCCAGCATTTT	CASTLNIGGRDNQPQHF
-	TRBV5-1	TRBJ1-2	TRBD1	TGCGCCAGCAGCTTCGGGCAGGGGGCAGGAGGCTACACCTTC	CASSFGQGAGGYTF
-	TRBV20-1	TRBJ2-1	-	TGCAGTGCTAGAGATCCTCCACGGAATGAGCAGTTCTTC	CSARDPPRNEQFF
-	TRBV15	TRBJ2-2	-	TGTGCCACCAGCAGAGTAAGGACCGGGGAGCTGTTTTTT	CATSRVRTGELFF
-	TRBV19	TRBJ2-5	-	TGTGCCAGTAGTATAGGATGGGGGCAAGAGACCCAGTACTTC	CASSIGWGQETQYF
-	TRBV28	TRBJ1-1	-	TGTGCCAGCCTGGGGGGGCCCAACACTGAAGCTTTCTTT	CASLGGPNTEAFF
-	TRBV7-2	TRBJ2-3	TRBD2	TGTGCCAGCAGCCAAATAGCGGGGTCCACAGATACGCAGTATTTT	CASSQIAGSTDTQYF
-	TRBV7-2	TRBJ2-1	-	TGTGCCAGCAGCGCCCGACTCTCGGAGCAGTTCTTC	CASSARLSEQFF
-	TRBV5-1	TRBJ2-1	TRBD2	TGCGCCAGCAGCATGGGCCCCCCTAGCGGGGGGGCCAATGAGCAGTTCTTC	CASSMGPPSGGANEQFF
few	TRBV20-1	TRBJ2-7	-	TGCAGTGCTAGAGATTTGGGAGGCTACGAGCAGTACTTC	CSARDLGGYEQYF
-	TRBV6-5	TRBJ1-3	-	TGTGCCAGCAGCCGGACAGTCTCTGGAAACACCATATATTTT	CASSRTVSGNTIYF
once	TRBV24-1	TRBJ2-1	-	TGTGCCACCAGTGATTTGCGGGACTCCTACAATGAGCAGTTCTTC	CATSDLRDSYNEQFF
-	TRBV2	TRBJ2-3	TRBD2	TGTGCCAGCAGTCAACAGCGGGGGGGCACAGATACGCAGTATTTT	CASSQQRGGTDTQYF
-	TRBV28	TRBJ2-7	-	TGTGCCAGCAGTCCTGCGATAACCGGGACAAACTACGAGCAGTACTTC	CASSPAITGTNYEQYF
-	TRBV29-1	TRBJ2-1	-	TGCAGCGCCGAGGGGGGGAATGAGCAGTTCTTC	CSAEGGNEQFF
-	TRBV28	TRBJ1-5	-	TGTGCCAGCCTAATCGGAGGACCTAGCAGTCAGCCCCAGCATTTT	CASLIGGPSSQPQHF
-	TRBV5-4	TRBJ2-5	-	TGTGCCAGCAGCTTGGCGCAGCCACGGCAAGAGACCCAGTACTTC	CASSLAQPRQETQYF
-	TRBV4-2	TRBJ2-2	-	TGTGCCAGCAGCCCCGATGGAACGAACACCGGGGAGCTGTTTTTT	CASSPDGTNTGELFF
-	TRBV11-2	TRBJ2-2	-	TGTGCCAGCAGCTTAGGGGAGGCGGACACCGGGGAGCTGTTTTTT	CASSLGEADTGELFF
-	TRBV2	TRBJ2-2	-	TGTGCCAGCAGTGCCTTGACTAGCACCGGGGAGCTGTTTTTT	CASSALTSTGELFF
-	TRBV6-5	TRBJ2-2	TRBD2	TGTGCCAGCAGTCACGGACTAGCGGGGTTACCTCCCGGGGAGCTGTTTTTT	CASSHGLAGLPPGELFF
few	TRBV2	TRBJ2-7	TRBD1	TGTGCCAGCAGCGAGACAGGGCGGTACGAGCAGTACTTC	CASSETGRYEQYF
-	TRBV19	TRBJ1-1	-	TGTGCCAGTAGCGAGAGGAACACTGAAGCTTTCTTT	CASSERNTEAFF
-	TRBV20-1	TRBJ1-5	-	TGCAGTGCAGGGGGGAAAAGGGATCAGCCCCAGCATTTT	CSAGGKRDQPQHF
-	TRBV11-2	TRBJ2-3	-	TGTGCCAGCAGCAGAGAGGGGGGGAGCACAGATACGCAGTATTTT	CASSREGGSTDTQYF
-	TRBV12-3/TRBV12-4	TRBJ1-5	-	TGTGCCAGCAGTTTCCGGTCAGGGGACCATCAGCCCCAGCATTTT	CASSFRSGDHQPQHF
-	TRBV14	TRBJ2-1	TRBD2	TGTGCCAGCAGCCCGATTAGGAGACTAGCGGGGGGTCTGGATGAGCAGTTCTTC	CASSPIRRLAGGLDEQFF
-	TRBV30	TRBJ1-6	TRBD1	TGTGCCTGGAGGACAGGGGAGTGGCTTAATTCACCCCTCCACTTT	CAWRTGEWLNSPLHF
-	TRBV28	TRBJ1-5	-	TGTGCCAGCAGTTTCCCGCCAACAACTCTCAATCAGCCCCAGCATTTT	CASSFPPTTLNQPQHF
-	TRBV20-1	TRBJ1-1	TRBD1	TGCAGTGCTAGAAGACAGGGTGGCACTGAAGCTTTCTTT	CSARRQGGTEAFF
-	TRBV30	TRBJ2-2	TRBD2	TGTGCCTGGAGTGTGTTTCGCCTAGCGGGAGTCGATAGCACCGGGGAGCTGTTTTTT	CAWSVFRLAGVDSTGELFF
once	TRBV2	TRBJ2-1	-	TGTGCCAGCAGTGAGGACAGCAATGAGCAGTTCTTC	CASSEDSNEQFF
-	TRBV10-3	TRBJ2-1	-	TGTGCCATCAGTGTAGGGGACATCGCCTACAATGAGCAGTTCTTC	CAISVGDIAYNEQFF
-	TRBV6-6	TRBJ1-2	TRBD1	TGTGCCAGCAGTTACAAGGGACAGCTCTATGGCTACACCTTC	CASSYKGQLYGYTF
-	TRBV29-1	TRBJ1-1	-	TGCAGCGTTGGTCGGCCTATGAACACTGAAGCTTTCTTT	CSVGRPMNTEAFF
-	TRBV7-9	TRBJ1-4	-	TGTGCCAGCAGCTTAGGCGGGATCTCTAATGAAAAACTGTTTTTT	CASSLGGISNEKLFF
-	TRBV2	TRBJ1-6	-	TGTGCCAGCAGTGGGACAGATAATTCACCCCTCCACTTT	CASSGTDNSPLHF
-	TRBV6-5	TRBJ1-1	TRBD1	TGTGCCAGCAGTTCAGGACAGGCTGAGGACACTGAAGCTTTCTTT	CASSSGQAEDTEAFF
-	TRBV23-1	TRBJ2-1	-	TGCGCCAGCAGGGGGCTAGAGAATGAGCAGTTCTTC	CASRGLENEQFF
-	TRBV2	TRBJ2-1	TRBD2	TGTGCCAGCAGAGTTAGCGGGGGAGAGGAGCAGTTCTTC	CASRVSGGEEQFF
-	TRBV4-1	TRBJ2-1	-	TGCGCCAGCAGCCCCCACCGGGGACGCAATGAGCAGTTCTTC	CASSPHRGRNEQFF
-	TRBV28	TRBJ1-4	-	TGTGCCAGCAGTTTGGCCATGGGAGATGGGAAGGAAAAACTGTTTTTT	CASSLAMGDGKEKLFF
once	TRBV5-4	TRBJ2-5	TRBD1	TGTGCCAGCAGCCAACAAGGACAGGGTCAAGAGACCCAGTACTTC	CASSQQGQGQETQYF
-	TRBV28	TRBJ2-7	TRBD1	TGTGCCAGCATTTCCGGGACAGGGACGGAATACGAGCAGTACTTC	CASISGTGTEYEQYF
-	TRBV20-1	TRBJ1-1	-	TGCAGTGCTAGATGGCAGGTGAACACTGAAGCTTTCTTT	CSARWQVNTEAFF
-	TRBV3-1	TRBJ2-1	TRBD2	TGTGCCAGCAGCCAAAGGCTAGCGGGAGTAGGCAATGAGCAGTTCTTC	CASSQRLAGVGNEQFF
-	TRBV20-1	TRBJ2-5	-	TGCAGTGCTAGAACGGGCTCCACCCAGGGAAAGGAGACCCAGTACTTC	CSARTGSTQGKETQYF
-	TRBV3-1	TRBJ2-7	TRBD2	TGTGCCAGCAGCTCAGTAGCGGGGTACTCCTACGAGCAGTACTTC	CASSSVAGYSYEQYF
-	TRBV20-1	TRBJ1-1	-	TGCAGTGCTCCACGAGCCGGGGGGGCTACGAACACTGAAGCTTTCTTT	CSAPRAGGATNTEAFF
-	TRBV12-3/TRBV12-4	TRBJ1-1	-	TGTGCCAGCAGTTTCATCCAGTCTGAAGCTTTCTTT	CASSFIQSEAFF
-	TRBV4-2	TRBJ2-7	-	TGTGCCAGCAGCCAAGACCGAGTCAACGAGCAGTACTTC	CASSQDRVNEQYF
-	TRBV30	TRBJ1-2	-	TGTGCCTTGGAGAGGTCCCGGTTCACTAACTATGGCTACACCTTC	CALERSRFTNYGYTF
once	TRBV2	TRBJ1-5	-	TGTGCCAGCAGTGAGGAGGGGAGAGGGCAGCCCCAGCATTTT	CASSEEGRGQPQHF
-	TRBV2	TRBJ1-1	-	TGTGCCAGCAAGGAGAACACTGAAGCTTTCTTT	CASKENTEAFF